This TCR beta chain comes out of a study of blood T cell repertoires in COVID-19. About the study: The United States, Italy and Spain were the sources of the acute and convalescent COVID-19 samples.

As processed by the authors: By means of reference gene primer amplification, nucleated cell counts were estimated. The table came from immunoSEQ multiplex PCR; TCRdb's copy has only in-frame clones and leaves some out. That table is the source of V, J and clone size, and D and trimming were worked out from the DNA. The data show approximately 190,000 clones, less than 90% seen once. This clone has more than one count but fewer than ten. Other nucleotide sequences from this sample produce the same CDR3. Trimming took off 5 bases at V and 2 bases at J, with 9 bases between the two ends. Germline V CDR1 and CDR2: SGHAT, FQNNGV. The CDR3 loop spans 14 amino acids.

The chain is built from TRBV11-2 and TRBJ2-2; the D gene is possibly TRBD2 (6 bases). Sequencing was done on a sample of peripheral blood. The sequence was collected from a woman in her 40s with acute or convalescent COVID-19. The CDR3 bases are TGTGCCAGCAGCCGGAGGGGTAACACCGGGGAGCTGTTTTTT. Translating it yields CASSRRGNTGELFF.